This entry is about one TCR beta chain. Its antigen is not known. An end of the junction differs from the germline gene, which may be a read error. Each PCR had synthetic TCR analog templates added to it as a spike-in. Clones were read by immunoSEQ multiplex PCR, and TCRdb kept only the in-frame ones, dropping some. The sample includes just under 45,000 clones, about four fifths of them seen just once. In germline, CDR1 is SGHTA, CDR2 FQGNSA. This CDR3 region has 15 residues. The time point is: peripheral blood 6 weeks after treatment start. The sample originates from a study of PD-L1 blockade in urothelial cancer. Study results and caveats: Durable benefit was linked to greater 3-week expansion of tumor-associated blood clones.

The specimen was PBMCs, collected around atezolizumab (anti-PD-L1) treatment. The chain employs TRBV7-2 and TRBJ2-3, with 11 bases lining up with TRBD2. This sequence was found in a man in his 60s with urothelial cancer. The CDR3 nucleotides are TGTGCCAGCAGCCAAACTAGCGGGGGCCCGTTTTTTGGTAGTTTT. Its translation is CASSQTSGGPFFGSF.